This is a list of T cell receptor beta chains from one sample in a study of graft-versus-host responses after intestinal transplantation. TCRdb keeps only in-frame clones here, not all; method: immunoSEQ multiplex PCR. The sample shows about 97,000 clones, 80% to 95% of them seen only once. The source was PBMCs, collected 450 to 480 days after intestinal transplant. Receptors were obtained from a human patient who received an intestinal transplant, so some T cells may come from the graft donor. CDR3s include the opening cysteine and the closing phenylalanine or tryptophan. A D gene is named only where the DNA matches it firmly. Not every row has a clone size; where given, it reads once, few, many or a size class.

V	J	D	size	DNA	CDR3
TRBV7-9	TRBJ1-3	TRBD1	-	TGTGCCAGCAGCCCAGACAGGGGGTCTGGAAACACCATATATTTT	CASSPDRGSGNTIYF
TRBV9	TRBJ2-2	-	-	TGTGCCAGCAGCTCAGAGGGACAAGTGACCGGGGAGCTGTTTTTT	CASSSEGQVTGELFF
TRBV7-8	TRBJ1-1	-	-	TGTGCCAGCCTAGGAAGAGGGACTGAAGCTTTCTTT	CASLGRGTEAFF
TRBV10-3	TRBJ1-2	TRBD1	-	TGTGCCATCAGTGGGGACAGGGGATTAGATGGCTACACCTTC	CAISGDRGLDGYTF
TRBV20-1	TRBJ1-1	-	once	TGCAGCTGGGCAGGGCGGACTGAAGCTTTCTTT	CSWAGRTEAFF
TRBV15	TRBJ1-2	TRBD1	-	TGTGCCACGGGACAGGCCGTAGTTGGAGGCTACACCTTC	CATGQAVVGGYTF
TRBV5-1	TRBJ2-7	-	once	TGCGCCAGCAGCTTGGCGGGCTCCTACGAGCAGTACTTC	CASSLAGSYEQYF
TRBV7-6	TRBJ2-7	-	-	TGTGCCAGCAGTCAGGGGGGGACAACCTACGAGCAGTACTTC	CASSQGGTTYEQYF
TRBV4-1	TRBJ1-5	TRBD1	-	TGCGCCAGCAGCGGACCAGGGGGGGATCAGCCCCAGCATTTT	CASSGPGGDQPQHF
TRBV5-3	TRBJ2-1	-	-	TGTGCCAGAAGCCCCCGGGACCCCCCGGTCTATGAGCAGTTCTTC	CARSPRDPPVYEQFF
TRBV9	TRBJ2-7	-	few	TGTGCCAGCAGCGCGGAGGACTCTTGGCCCTACGAGCAGTACTTC	CASSAEDSWPYEQYF
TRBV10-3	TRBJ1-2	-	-	TGTGCCATCAACGACGACAGGCCAGCTAACTATGGCTACACCTTC	CAINDDRPANYGYTF
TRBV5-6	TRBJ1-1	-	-	TGTGCCAGCAGCCATTTCACCATCTCGAACACTGAAGCTTTCTTT	CASSHFTISNTEAFF
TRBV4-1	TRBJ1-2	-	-	TGCGCCAGCAGCCAACCGAGGGGGGGCTATGGCTACACCTTC	CASSQPRGGYGYTF
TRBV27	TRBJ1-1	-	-	TGTGCCAGCAGTTTAGAGGCAGCCGCCACTGAAGCTTTCTTT	CASSLEAAATEAFF
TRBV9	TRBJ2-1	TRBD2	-	TGTGCCAGCAGCGCACCTAGCGGGGGGCACTACAATGAGCAGTTCTTC	CASSAPSGGHYNEQFF
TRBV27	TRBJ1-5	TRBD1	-	TGTGCCAGCAGTCCCGCGGACAGGGTATCGAGACAGCCCCAGCATTTT	CASSPADRVSRQPQHF
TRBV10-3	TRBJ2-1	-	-	TGTGCCATCCCAGGGGTTTCCTACAATGAGCAGTTCTTC	CAIPGVSYNEQFF
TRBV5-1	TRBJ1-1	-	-	TGCGCCAGCAGCTTGGTCGGGCGGGCGAAGAACACTGAAGCTTTCTTT	CASSLVGRAKNTEAFF
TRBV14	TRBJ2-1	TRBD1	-	TGTGCCAGCAGCCAAGATCTGGGACAGGACCCTTACAATGAGCAGTTCTTC	CASSQDLGQDPYNEQFF
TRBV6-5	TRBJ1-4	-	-	TGTGCCAGCAGTTACTCGTTGGGCGAAAAACTGTTTTTT	CASSYSLGEKLFF
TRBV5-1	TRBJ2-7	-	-	TGCGCCAGCAGCCGGACCCGGGAAGGAGCCTACGAGCAGTACTTC	CASSRTREGAYEQYF